The clone carrying this T cell receptor (beta chain) was counted at least ten times. Its antigen is not known. iRepertoire HTBI primers and Arm-PCR of CDR3 regions built TCR beta libraries. TCRdb redid the calling of the multiplex PCR reads with MiXCR, one entry per CDR3 protein. The sample carries over 350,000 distinct CDR3 sequences, roughly 15% recorded once. Specified time point: newly diagnosed GD, antithyroid drugs for less than 3 months. Following extraction of RNA from PBMCs, that RNA was used to make the TCR library. The data stem from a study of regulatory T cells in long-lasting Graves disease. Study-wide findings and caveats: Possibly, accuracy suffered from the small sample size. Less diverse TCR repertoires were seen in persistent Graves' patients than in newly diagnosed ones.

The CDR3 runs 16 residues. CDR1 is DFQATT, CDR2 SNEGSKA, per germline (reference sequence). V trimming: 0 bases; J trimming: 4 bases; junction bases outside the gene matches: 4. This same sample was also taken into another study, of T cells in Graves' hyperthyroidism and ophthalmopathy. That paper states: Recently diagnosed hyperthyroidism of less than 2 months' duration affected patients aged 18 to 65.

The TCR comes from a woman aged 50 to 60 with Graves disease. The sequenced sample was peripheral blood mononuclear cells (PBMCs), obtained at new diagnosis, from a patient treated with antithyroid drugs. This chain links TRBV20-1 with TRBJ2-1; 12 bases match TRBD2. The CDR3, as DNA: TGCAGTGCTAGAGATGCTAGCGGGAGGGGTTACAATGAGCAGTTCTTC. Encoded protein: CSARDASGRGYNEQFF.